The 5 T cell receptor beta chains reported below all come from one sample, sequenced in a study of T cells in Graves' hyperthyroidism and ophthalmopathy (dated by TCRdb to about 2019). The receptor library was made with multiplex PCR. Sequenced using an Illumina HiSeq 2000. Amplification of TCR beta CDR3 regions was carried out from RNA transcripts. The first round of RT-PCR for the TCR CDR3 was performed with the HTBI primer set and the Qiagen OneStep RT-PCR kit. TCRdb ran its own pipeline on the public reads, namely fastp trimming at Q25 and MiXCR clone calling, and kept in-frame beta chains. CDR3 protein duplicates are merged, each entry listing the most common genes and DNA. The sample table lists 110,000 to 150,000 distinct CDR3 sequences, less than 25% of them with a count of one. In total, the top ten clones hold 67% of the sample. The material sequenced was blood. The receptors originated from a woman aged 45-60 years with Graves' hyperthyroidism that later progressed to Graves' ophthalmopathy.

This clonotype has ten or more counts. The chain couples TRBV27 to TRBJ1-2; TRBD1 agrees at 7 bases. The length of the CDR3 is 14 residues. Germline CDR1 reads MNHEY; CDR2 reads SMNVEV (reference sequence). V shed 6 bases, J shed 7 bases, and the junction held 11 bases outside the gene matches. The CDR3 loop is CASRETGFSSGYTF. CDR3 bases: TGTGCCAGCAGGGAGACAGGGTTTTCTAGTGGCTACACCTTC.

This clonotype was observed many times. The genes are TRBV20-1 and TRBJ2-3; tentatively, D is TRBD1 (6 bases). V lost 5 bases and J lost 6, with 18 bases in between. Germline-derived CDR1 and CDR2 are DFQATT and SNEGSKA (reference sequence). This CDR3 comprises 14 residues. CDR3 sequence reads: CSAEGTQGRDTQYF. The CDR3 DNA is TGCAGTGCTGAGGGGACCCAGGGGCGGGATACGCAGTATTTT.

The V call is TRBV18, the J call TRBJ2-7; D is unresolved. Germline assignment: CDR1 KGHSH and CDR2 LQKENI. The CDR3 length is 14 residues. V shed 2 bases and J shed 0 bases, with 8 bases lying between them. CDR3 residues: CASSPSLNSYEQYF. CDR3 coding DNA: TGTGCCAGCTCACCATCCCTCAACTCCTACGAGCAGTACTTC.

This clonotype has a count of ten or more. The chain links TRBV20-1 to TRBJ2-7, with 9 bases identical to TRBD1. The CDR3 covers 15 residues. V lost 3 bases, J lost 6 bases, and 12 bases stayed unmatched. The germline gives CDR1 DFQATT, CDR2 SNEGSKA (reference sequence). As DNA, the CDR3 is TGCAGTGCTAGGACCGGGACAGGGAACAAGGGCGAGCAGTACTTC. The encoded protein is CSARTGTGNKGEQYF.

This clonotype was seen at least ten times. This chain joins TRBV11-2 and TRBJ2-7, with 10 bases matching TRBD1. J lost 4 bases, V lost 2 bases, and 5 bases had no gene match. CDR1 is SGHAT, CDR2 FQNNGV, per germline. CDR3 length equals 15 residues. The DNA for the CDR3 is TGTGCCAGCAGCTTAACCGGGACAGGGGTATACGAGCAGTACTTC. As protein: CASSLTGTGVYEQYF. Using reference TRBV11-2 and TRBJ2-7 for the parts outside the CDR3, the full variable domain is EAGVAQSPRYKIIEKRQSVAFWCNPISGHATLYWYQQILGQGPKLLIQFQNNGVVDDSQLPKDRFSAERLKGVDSTLKIQPAKLEDSAVYLCASSLTGTGVYEQYFGPGTRLTVT.